This TCR beta chain was sequenced in a study of glioma-infiltrating T cells. CDR3 length: 15 amino acids. The V and J ends lost 2 bases and 4 bases, in that order; junction bases with no gene match: 7. The germline V gene has CDR1 KGHDR and CDR2 SFDVKD. TCR alpha and beta CDR3 regions were amplified from RNA using iRepertoire nested multiplex PCR. From the multiplex PCR reads, TCRdb called clonotypes with MiXCR, one entry per CDR3 protein. The repertoire holds roughly 130,000 distinct CDR3 sequences, with about 25% as singletons. This TCR came from a human donor with low-grade glioma or glioblastoma, undergoing nonglioma brain surgery, or in good health (not recorded which). The chain links TRBV24-1 to TRBJ2-7, with 7 positions matching TRBD1. What was sequenced was glioma tissue, nonneoplastic brain tissue, or PBMCs (not recorded which). The CDR3 loop is CATSDSRDSNYEQYV. The DNA of the CDR3 is TGTGCCACCAGTGATTCCCGGGACAGTAATTACGAGCAGTACGTC.